Below, 27 T cell receptor beta chains from the same sample are listed, as sequenced in a study of cytomegalovirus exposure and HLA in healthy donors. The PCR employed 60 Vbeta primers together with 13 Jbeta primers. Clones were read by immunoSEQ multiplex PCR, and TCRdb kept only the in-frame ones, dropping some. The table includes fewer than 250,000 clones, more than 60% detected once. The sample comprised PBMCs. These receptors all come from a woman aged 25 to 45 in good health and CMV-seropositive.

This chain links TRBV21-1 with TRBJ1-4. TRBV21-1 is designated a pseudogene. This CDR3 spans 13 amino acids. In DNA, the CDR3 is TGTGCCAGCAGCACCCCGACTCGGGAAAAACTGTTTTTT. Protein product: CASSTPTREKLFF.

CDR3 DNA sequence: TGTGCCAGTAGGATGACAGGGAGTAATGAAAAACTGTTTTTT. It translates to CASRMTGSNEKLFF. V and J are TRBV19 and TRBJ1-4, with 7 bases fitting TRBD1. The V and J ends lost 6 bases and 4 bases, in that order; junction bases with no gene match: 5. The CDR3 spans 14 residues. Germline values: CDR1 LNHDA, CDR2 SQIVND (reference sequence).

This clone has a handful of counts. The V call is TRBV6-4, the J call TRBJ2-1; TRBD1 is a possible D gene (6 bases). This CDR3 contains 15 residues. The V end lost 4 bases, the J end lost 5 bases, and 15 bases lay between the germline ends. Germline V gene lookup returns CDR1 MRHNA and CDR2 SNTAGT. This CDR3 reads CASSVFGGQNNEQFF. Here the CDR3 DNA reads TGTGCCAGCAGTGTATTTGGGGGCCAAAACAATGAGCAGTTCTTC.

This rearrangement joins TRBV5-1 to TRBJ2-7; 8 nucleotides agree with TRBD2. V lost 4 bases and J lost 3; bases outside the gene matches: 6. CDR3 size: 14 residues. Germline loops: CDR1 SGHRS, CDR2 YFSETQ. The CDR3 sequence: CASSLTSANYEQYF. The CDR3 DNA follows: TGCGCCAGCAGCCTGACTAGCGCCAACTACGAGCAGTACTTC.

The V call is TRBV4-2, the J call TRBJ2-7; 10 bases map to TRBD1. Germline loops: CDR1 LGHNA, CDR2 YNFKEQ. Trimming cost V 6 bases and J 0 bases; bases outside gene matches: 2. This CDR3 is built from 14 residues. The CDR3 is CASSWDRGSYEQYF. CDR3 in DNA: TGTGCCAGCAGTTGGGACAGGGGCTCCTACGAGCAGTACTTC.

The chain is built from TRBV11-3 and TRBJ2-6; maybe TRBD1 (6 bases). V lost 6 bases to trimming and J lost 2 bases, with 11 bases between them. CDR1 and CDR2 from the germline V gene are SGHNT and YENEEA. The length of the CDR3 is 15 residues. CDR3 loop: CASSEQGTGANVLTF. The CDR3 DNA reads TGTGCCAGCAGTGAACAGGGTACTGGGGCCAACGTCCTGACTTTC.

The V call is TRBV19, the J call TRBJ1-6; D gene ambiguous. The CDR3 loop spans 13 amino acids. Germline values: CDR1 LNHDA, CDR2 SQIVND (reference sequence). V shed 6 bases and J shed 2 bases, with 5 bases lying between them. CDR3 loop: CASSETYNSPLHF. CDR3 in DNA: TGTGCCAGTAGCGAGACCTATAATTCACCCCTCCACTTT.

The chain recombines TRBV10-3 with TRBJ1-3; tentative D call: TRBD1 (5 bases). There are 14 residues in the CDR3. The V end was cut by 6 bases, the J end by 1 base, with 10 bases between. CDR1 ENHRY and CDR2 SYGVKD come from the germline V gene. The DNA of the CDR3 is TGTGCCATCAGCTCGGACACGTCTGGAAACACCATATATTTT. Translated, it gives CAISSDTSGNTIYF.

This clone was counted a single time. The chain carries TRBV29-1 and TRBJ1-1; possible D gene TRBD1, 6 bases. Looked up from germline, CDR1 is SQVTM and CDR2 is ANQGSEA. The CDR3 totals 11 residues. Between the trimmed V and J ends, which lost 6 bases and 10 bases, there was a span of 15 bases. CDR3: CSVGRVGGAFF. The CDR3 DNA follows: TGCAGCGTCGGGAGGGTAGGGGGAGCTTTCTTT.

The rearrangement joins TRBV20-1 to TRBJ2-3, with D unclear. CDR1 and CDR2 (germline): DFQATT, SNEGSKA (reference sequence). This CDR3 has 11 amino acids. V lost 6 bases and J lost 4, with 8 bases in between. CDR3 loop: CSASTPDTQYF. For the CDR3, the DNA is TGCAGTGCCTCCACACCAGATACGCAGTATTTT.

This chain connects TRBV28 to TRBJ2-1; 9 bases fit TRBD2. The CDR3 sequence is 16 residues long. Germline V gene data show CDR1 as MDHEN and CDR2 as SYDVKM. J lost 4 bases, V lost 5 bases, and 9 bases had no gene match. CDR3 in DNA: TGTGCCAGCAGTCCCTCGGGACTAGCTATGTACAATGAGCAGTTCTTC. The encoded protein is CASSPSGLAMYNEQFF.

The J gene is TRBJ1-2, the V gene TRBV19; no definite D call. This CDR3 spans 12 amino acids. Trimming stripped 4 bases from V and 8 bases from J, with 11 bases between. Germline CDR1 reads LNHDA; CDR2 reads SQIVND (reference sequence). The chain's CDR3 is CASSTDRRGYTF. The CDR3 DNA reads as TGTGCCAGTAGTACAGATCGGAGGGGCTACACCTTC.

V gene TRBV9 combines with J gene TRBJ2-3, with D perhaps TRBD2 (5 bases). The germline gives CDR1 SGDLS, CDR2 YYNGEE. Trimming pared 2 bases from V and 0 bases from J, leaving 13 bases between. The CDR3 runs 16 residues. The CDR3 DNA reads as TGTGCCAGCAGCGTCCCGCTAGCAGCTAGCACAGATACGCAGTATTTT. This gives the protein CASSVPLAASTDTQYF.

CDR3 loop: CATSSKGLSEKLFF. The CDR3 DNA reads TGTGCCACCAGCAGCAAGGGGTTAAGCGAAAAACTGTTTTTT. The chain uses TRBV15 and TRBJ1-4, with a possible D match to TRBD1 (5 bases). In germline, CDR1 is LNHNV, CDR2 YYDKDF (reference sequence). CDR3 length equals 14 residues. Trimming removed 3 bases at V and 8 bases at J, with 13 bases between.

The J gene is TRBJ1-5, the V gene TRBV6-6, with TRBD1 identical over 7 bases. Per the germline V gene, CDR1 is MNHNY and CDR2 is SVGAGI (reference sequence). The CDR3 is made up of 14 amino acids. Trimming removed 5 bases from V and 4 bases from J; junction bases left unmatched: 5. CDR3 bases: TGTGCCAGCAGTAACAGGGGAGAGAATCAGCCCCAGCATTTT. This codes for CASSNRGENQPQHF.

This rearrangement joins TRBV6-1 to TRBJ1-1; possible D gene TRBD1, 6 bases. V was trimmed by 5 bases and J by 5 bases, leaving 15 bases between them. Looked up from germline, CDR1 is MNHNS and CDR2 is SASEGT. The CDR3 spans 14 residues. CDR3 loop: CASSSGVTWTEAFF. For the CDR3, the DNA is TGTGCCAGCAGTTCAGGGGTTACTTGGACTGAAGCTTTCTTT.

The chain combines TRBV7-9 with TRBJ2-7; 10 bases fit TRBD1. The ends lost 4 bases at V and 2 bases at J; junction bases unmatched: 5. This CDR3 contains 15 residues. Per the germline V gene, CDR1 is SEHNR and CDR2 is FQNEAQ (reference sequence). The CDR3 protein is CASSSWTGGAYEQYF. For the CDR3, the DNA is TGTGCCAGCAGCTCTTGGACAGGGGGGGCCTACGAGCAGTACTTC.

The DNA for the CDR3 is TGTGCCAGCGGTGGACAGGAAGAAATCGGGGAGCTGTTTTTT. Amino acids: CASGGQEEIGELFF. V and J are TRBV28 and TRBJ2-2, with 7 bases that match TRBD1. Trimming removed 8 bases from V and 7 bases from J; junction bases left unmatched: 10. Germline values: CDR1 MDHEN, CDR2 SYDVKM. This CDR3 is built from 14 residues.

The gene calls are TRBV29-1 and TRBJ1-1; D unclear. Trimming removed 4 bases at V and 1 base at J, with 7 bases between. Germline CDR1 is SQVTM and CDR2 is ANQGSEA. The CDR3 spans 12 residues. CDR3 sequence reads: CSVGNRNTEAFF. CDR3 bases: TGCAGCGTTGGGAACAGGAACACTGAAGCTTTCTTT. Supplemented by reference TRBV29-1 and TRBJ1-1, the full variable domain reads SAVISQKPSRDICQRGTSLTIQCQVDSQVTMMFWYRQQPGQSLTLIATANQGSEATYESGFVIDKFPISRPNLTFSTLTVSNMSPEDSSIYLCSVGNRNTEAFFGQGTRLTVV.

The genes are TRBV6-5 and TRBJ1-1; D is ambiguous. Germline-derived CDR1 and CDR2 are MNHEY and SVGAGI. This CDR3 is 14 amino acids long. Trimming took 5 bases from V and 3 from J, leaving 13 bases between them. CDR3 nucleotide sequence: TGTGCCAGCAGTCCCTCGGGAAGTCACACTGAAGCTTTCTTT. Amino acids: CASSPSGSHTEAFF.

This chain joins TRBV5-1 and TRBJ1-2; TRBD1 might be the D (5 bases). There are 15 residues in the CDR3. Germline CDR1 and CDR2: SGHRS and YFSETQ. Trimming cost V 0 bases and J 3 bases, with 12 bases left between them. CDR3 in amino acids: CASSLEGGVYYGYTF. DNA of the CDR3: TGCGCCAGCAGCTTGGAAGGAGGGGTCTACTATGGCTACACCTTC.

This clone is a singleton in its sample. J is TRBJ1-1 and V is TRBV4-3; D unresolved. This CDR3 spans 15 amino acids. Trimming pared 1 base from V and 0 bases from J, leaving 9 bases between. The germline CDR1 and CDR2 sequences are LGHNA and YSLEER. As DNA, the CDR3 is TGCGCCAGCAGCCAAGTACGGGGTTTGAACACTGAAGCTTTCTTT. Protein: CASSQVRGLNTEAFF.

Worth noting for this clone: At one boundary the junction diverges from the germline segment, which might be a read error. The rearrangement links TRBV7-2 to TRBJ2-1; TRBD2 agrees at 9 bases. CDR3 size: 12 residues. The germline V gene has CDR1 SGHTA and CDR2 FQGNSA. CDR3 sequence (DNA): TGTGCCAGCAGCTTAGATATGGGACTAGCAATCTTC. It specifies CASSLDMGLAIF.

This chain uses TRBV21-1 with TRBJ2-7; the table's TRBD1 call for D was not verified on the DNA. TRBV21-1 is a documented pseudogene. This CDR3 is built from 12 residues. In DNA form, the CDR3 reads TGTGCCAGCATCAAAACAGGGAACGAGCAGTACTTC. Amino acid sequence: CASIKTGNEQYF.

The chain is built from TRBV6-1 and TRBJ2-5; TRBD1 agrees at 9 bases. The CDR3 length is 16 residues. Trimming removed 3 bases from V and 2 bases from J; junction bases left unmatched: 7. Germline CDR1 MNHNS, CDR2 SASEGT. CDR3 sequence reads: CASSDLPGQGQETQYF. The CDR3 coding sequence is TGTGCCAGCAGTGACCTCCCGGGACAGGGACAAGAGACCCAGTACTTC.

The chain uses TRBV19 and TRBJ2-7, with a tentative D call TRBD2 (6 bases). This CDR3 comprises 16 residues. Germline CDR1 reads LNHDA; CDR2 reads SQIVND (reference sequence). Trimming shortened V by 4 bases and J by 1 base, and 17 bases separated the two germline ends. CDR3 sequence (DNA): TGTGCCAGTAGTAGGGCCCCGGGACTGGCGTCCTACGAGCAGTACTTC. It encodes CASSRAPGLASYEQYF. The full variable domain, completed using reference TRBV19 and TRBJ2-7, is DGGITQSPKYLFRKEGQNVTLSCEQNLNHDAMYWYRQDPGQGLRLIYYSQIVNDFQKGDIAEGYSVSREKKESFPLTVTSAQKNPTAFYLCASSRAPGLASYEQYFGPGTRLTVT.

This chain uses TRBV5-1 with TRBJ2-2, with 12 positions matching TRBD2. Germline V gives CDR1 SGHRS, CDR2 YFSETQ. Trimming cost V 3 bases and J 2 bases; bases outside gene matches: 5. The CDR3 extends over 17 amino acids. In nucleotides, the CDR3 is TGCGCCAGCAGCTCGACTAGCGGGAGCCTTAACACCGGGGAGCTGTTTTTT. Amino acid sequence: CASSSTSGSLNTGELFF. The full variable domain, completed using reference TRBV5-1 and TRBJ2-2, is KAGVTQTPRYLIKTRGQQVTLSCSPISGHRSVSWYQQTPGQGLQFLFEYFSETQRNKGNFPGRFSGRQFSNSRSEMNVSTLELGDSALYLCASSSTSGSLNTGELFFGEGSRLTVL.